Below, 30 T cell receptor beta chains from the same sample are listed, as sequenced in a study of cytomegalovirus exposure and HLA in healthy donors. 13 Jbeta primers and 60 Vbeta primers were used for the PCR. Libraries were prepared by immunoSEQ multiplex PCR; TCRdb keeps only in-frame clonotypes and omits some of them. Found here are some 160,000 clones, about 78% of them singletons; the top ten hold over 1.1%. Specimen: PBMCs. These receptor sequences come from a male donor in good health and CMV-seronegative.

Concerning this clone: The sample carries other DNA sequences with the same CDR3. The chain employs TRBV6-5 and TRBJ1-4, with 8 nucleotides matching TRBD1. The CDR3 totals 13 residues. Germline V gives CDR1 MNHEY, CDR2 SVGAGI. The J segment lost 7 bases and the V segment lost 5 bases, leaving 3 bases of the junction unmatched. CDR3 sequence: CASSRTGGEKLFF. As DNA, the CDR3 is TGTGCCAGCAGTCGTACAGGGGGTGAAAAACTGTTTTTT.

This clone was detected only a few times. V gene TRBV5-1 combines with J gene TRBJ1-1; possible D gene TRBD1, 6 bases. The CDR3 extends over 14 amino acids. Germline lookup yields CDR1 SGHRS and CDR2 YFSETQ. V lost 0 bases and J lost 2, with 8 bases in between. The CDR3 loop reads CASSLGQDNTEAFF. The DNA of the CDR3 is TGCGCCAGCAGCTTGGGACAGGATAACACTGAAGCTTTCTTT.

This sequence joins TRBV27 and TRBJ1-1, with D tentatively TRBD1 (6 bases). With 4 bases removed from V and 3 bases from J, the gap between germline ends came to 15 bases. The CDR3 spans 15 residues. Germline loops: CDR1 MNHEY, CDR2 SMNVEV (reference sequence). The CDR3 protein is CASSSPRQADTEAFF. CDR3 DNA sequence: TGTGCCAGCAGTTCGCCCCGACAGGCGGACACTGAAGCTTTCTTT.

This chain connects TRBV28 to TRBJ1-3; the D gene is possibly TRBD1 (5 bases). V was trimmed by 7 bases and J by 2 bases, leaving 15 bases between them. Germline V gives CDR1 MDHEN, CDR2 SYDVKM. The CDR3 runs to 15 residues. The CDR3 DNA follows: TGTGCCAGCAAGATAGGACACCGGGCTGGAAACACCATATATTTT. As protein: CASKIGHRAGNTIYF.

The chain carries TRBV5-1 and TRBJ2-7; TRBD1 agrees at 8 bases. V gave up 1 base and J gave up 7 bases; unmatched junction bases: 10. The CDR3 runs to 15 residues. Germline-derived CDR1 and CDR2 are SGHRS and YFSETQ. In DNA form, the CDR3 reads TGCGCCAGCAGCTTGAACACAGGGGGGTGGAGAGAGCAGTACTTC. Encoded protein: CASSLNTGGWREQYF.

DNA of the CDR3: TGTGCCAGCAGCTTAAGACTTTTCAATGAGCAGTTCTTC. Its protein is CASSLRLFNEQFF. This chain connects TRBV7-3 to TRBJ2-1, with D uncertain. Germline V gives CDR1 SGHTA, CDR2 FQGTGA. V was pared by 1 base and J by 6 bases, with 7 bases between. The CDR3 runs 13 residues.

The rearrangement links TRBV11-2 to TRBJ2-7; 7 bases match TRBD1. V lost 5 bases, J lost 0 bases, and 4 bases stayed unmatched. The germline gives CDR1 SGHAT, CDR2 FQNNGV. The CDR3 length is 14 residues. The CDR3 loop is CASSRDRASYEQYF. The CDR3 bases are TGTGCCAGCAGCCGGGACAGAGCCTCCTACGAGCAGTACTTC.

This chain connects TRBV27 to TRBJ1-5; possible D gene TRBD1, 5 bases. Trimming shortened V by 6 bases and J by 7 bases, and 13 bases separated the two germline ends. Per the germline V gene, CDR1 is MNHEY and CDR2 is SMNVEV (reference sequence). This CDR3 is 13 amino acids long. The CDR3 nucleotides are TGTGCCAGCAGCGATGACAGCTGGCAGCCCCAGCATTTT. This codes for CASSDDSWQPQHF.

This chain uses TRBV29-1 with TRBJ2-3, with TRBD2 matching over 10 bases. V shed 1 base, J shed 0 bases, and the junction held 13 bases outside the gene matches. The CDR3 has 19 residues. Germline lookup yields CDR1 SQVTM and CDR2 ANQGSEA. CDR3 residues: CSVEVIREREGLSTDTQYF. The DNA for the CDR3 is TGCAGCGTTGAAGTAATTAGAGAGCGGGAGGGCCTGAGCACAGATACGCAGTATTTT.

This clone was observed a handful of times. The genes are TRBV6-5 and TRBJ1-3; TRBD1 agrees at 7 bases. J gave up 8 bases and V 4 bases, and 11 bases lay outside the gene matches. This CDR3 is 15 amino acids long. Germline V gene data show CDR1 as MNHEY and CDR2 as SVGAGI. CDR3 sequence: CASSLGDSLFDTIYF. CDR3 bases: TGTGCCAGCAGTTTAGGGGACAGTTTGTTTGACACCATATATTTT.

The rearrangement joins TRBV6-1 to TRBJ2-7; a weak D match, TRBD2 (5 bases). Between the trimmed V and J ends, which lost 4 bases and 0 bases, there was a span of 13 bases. This CDR3 has 15 residues. Germline-derived CDR1 and CDR2 are MNHNS and SASEGT. The CDR3 loop is CASSGTVSGSYEQYF. CDR3 nucleotides: TGTGCCAGCAGTGGAACGGTCAGCGGCTCCTACGAGCAGTACTTC.

This rearrangement joins TRBV19 to TRBJ1-5; D is uncertain. This CDR3 is built from 16 residues. Trimming removed 4 bases from V and 0 bases from J, with 13 bases in between. The germline V gene has CDR1 LNHDA and CDR2 SQIVND (reference sequence). The CDR3 is CASSTQGGNSNQPQHF. In DNA, the CDR3 is TGTGCCAGTAGTACCCAAGGAGGGAATAGCAATCAGCCCCAGCATTTT.

This clone was picked up one time. V gene TRBV7-6 combines with J gene TRBJ1-1; D not resolved. Germline V gene lookup returns CDR1 SGHVS and CDR2 FNYEAQ. This CDR3 is 12 amino acids long. Trimming removed 0 bases at V and 8 bases at J, with 7 bases between. The CDR3 DNA is TGTGCCAGCAGCTTAGCGGCGGCCGAAGCTTTCTTT. Its protein is CASSLAAAEAFF.

The rearrangement uses TRBV7-2 and TRBJ1-1, with D perhaps matching TRBD1 (6 bases). Germline CDR1 and CDR2: SGHTA and FQGNSA. The CDR3 covers 13 residues. Trimming pared 5 bases from V and 6 bases from J, leaving 13 bases between. The CDR3 here is CASSKQGRPEAFF. As DNA, the CDR3 is TGTGCCAGCAGCAAACAGGGAAGGCCTGAAGCTTTCTTT.

The chain recombines TRBV10-2 with TRBJ2-7, with D hard to call. The V gene's germline CDR1 is WSHSY and CDR2 SAAADI. This CDR3 contains 12 residues. The V end was cut by 4 bases, the J end by 5 bases, with 9 bases between. CDR3 DNA sequence: TGCGCCAGCAGTGCCCGCGGAAACGAGCAGTACTTC. The encoded protein is CASSARGNEQYF.

This clone showed up just once. The chain recombines TRBV9 with TRBJ2-5, with TRBD2 matching over 10 bases. CDR3 length: 14 residues. The V and J ends lost 4 bases and 4 bases, in that order; junction bases with no gene match: 4. The germline CDR1 and CDR2 sequences are SGDLS and YYNGEE. The CDR3 is CASSPRTSGETQYF. CDR3 sequence (DNA): TGTGCCAGCAGCCCCCGGACTAGCGGAGAGACCCAGTACTTC.

This rearrangement joins TRBV5-5 to TRBJ2-3; weak D call: TRBD1 (6 bases). V was trimmed by 4 bases and J by 1 base, leaving 13 bases between them. The CDR3 length is 15 residues. CDR1 is SGHKS and CDR2 is YYEKEE in the germline V gene (reference sequence). The CDR3 region has the DNA TGTGCCAGCAGCGTACCCAGGGGTCGCACAGATACGCAGTATTTT. Translating it yields CASSVPRGRTDTQYF.

Points on this clone: The sample holds other DNA sequences that translate to the same CDR3. The rearrangement uses TRBV7-2 and TRBJ2-7; D call uncertain. Trimming shortened V by 2 bases and J by 3 bases, and 2 bases separated the two germline ends. The CDR3 has 11 residues. Germline CDR1 SGHTA, CDR2 FQGNSA. CDR3 amino acids: CASSLLYEQYF. In DNA, the CDR3 is TGTGCCAGCAGCTTACTCTACGAGCAGTACTTC.

The V gene is TRBV6-5, the J gene TRBJ1-1; D perhaps matches TRBD1 (5 bases). The germline V gene encodes CDR1 MNHEY and CDR2 SVGAGI. V lost 8 bases and J 6 bases, leaving 16 bases between the germline ends. The CDR3 is made up of 13 amino acids. CDR3 sequence (DNA): TGTGCCAGCGGGGAGGGGACGAGGCCTGAAGCTTTCTTT. This gives the protein CASGEGTRPEAFF.

The V call is TRBV5-4, the J call TRBJ1-1; D unclear. V was clipped by 4 bases and J by 0 bases, with 7 bases between them. This CDR3 contains 13 residues. CDR1 is SGHNT and CDR2 is YYREEE in the germline V gene (reference sequence). CDR3 loop: CASSPQMNTEAFF. CDR3 DNA: TGTGCCAGCAGCCCTCAGATGAACACTGAAGCTTTCTTT.

The chain carries TRBV19 and TRBJ1-3, with TRBD1 matching over 7 bases. The V gene's germline CDR1 is LNHDA and CDR2 SQIVND (reference sequence). J gave up 0 bases and V 8 bases, and 7 bases lay outside the gene matches. The CDR3 consists of 15 residues. The DNA of the CDR3 is TGTGCCAGTGGGCGGGACAGTGACTCTGGAAACACCATATATTTT. Its translation: CASGRDSDSGNTIYF.

This clone was observed a handful of times. The chain combines TRBV14 with TRBJ2-1; maybe TRBD1 (6 bases). The CDR3 totals 19 residues. Per the germline V gene, CDR1 is SGHDN and CDR2 is FVKESK. The ends were cut back, 2 bases at V and 0 bases at J, with 20 bases in the middle. The DNA for the CDR3 is TGTGCCAGCAGCCAACGGGACAAGACCTTTGGGGGCTCCTACAATGAGCAGTTCTTC. It is translated as CASSQRDKTFGGSYNEQFF.

J is TRBJ2-1 and V is TRBV4-3; 10 bases line up with TRBD2. Germline lookup yields CDR1 LGHNA and CDR2 YSLEER. J was trimmed by 8 bases and V by 0 bases; bases with no gene match: 7. The CDR3 is 16 amino acids. For the CDR3, the DNA is TGCGCCAGCAGCCAAGATGGCAGCGGGAGGGCGGATGAGCAGTTCTTC. Protein: CASSQDGSGRADEQFF.

The chain combines TRBV19 with TRBJ2-7, with 9 bases matching TRBD1. Losses at the gene ends were 4 bases for V and 2 bases for J; bases not matched to a gene: 6. The CDR3 has 15 amino acids. The germline CDR1 and CDR2 sequences are LNHDA and SQIVND (reference sequence). The DNA for the CDR3 is TGTGCCAGTAGTACCCGGGGACAGGGTACCTACGAGCAGTACTTC. Translating gives CASSTRGQGTYEQYF.

This clone was counted between two and nine times. The chain couples TRBV20-1 to TRBJ1-1; D is unresolved. CDR3 length: 11 residues. V was clipped by 6 bases and J by 3 bases, with 8 bases between them. From germline, CDR1 is DFQATT and CDR2 SNEGSKA (reference sequence). CDR3 in DNA: TGCAGTGCCCCCCGTGACACTGAAGCTTTCTTT. Translated: CSAPRDTEAFF.

The CDR3 DNA reads TGTGCCAGCAGTTTGAAGAGGCTAGCGGACTACTACGAGCAGTACTTC. Translation: CASSLKRLADYYEQYF. The gene calls are TRBV27 and TRBJ2-7; 7 nucleotides agree with TRBD2. Germline-derived CDR1 and CDR2 are MNHEY and SMNVEV (reference sequence). Trimming at V came to 3 bases and at J to 3 bases, leaving 11 bases not matched to a gene. The CDR3 contains 16 residues.

The chain recombines TRBV5-1 with TRBJ2-2, with 8 bases identical to TRBD1. In germline, CDR1 is SGHRS, CDR2 YFSETQ. Trimming at V came to 0 bases and at J to 6 bases, leaving 4 bases not matched to a gene. The CDR3 runs to 15 residues. CDR3: CASSLVSGGAGELFF. CDR3 in DNA: TGCGCCAGCAGCTTGGTATCAGGGGGCGCCGGGGAGCTGTTTTTT.

The chain links TRBV30 to TRBJ2-7; 9 nucleotides align to TRBD1. The germline gives CDR1 GTSNPN, CDR2 SVGIG (reference sequence). The V segment lost 0 bases and the J segment 4 bases; nucleotides outside the gene matches: 1. The CDR3 is 13 amino acids. CDR3 sequence (DNA): TGTGCCTGGAGTGTAGACAGGGGGTACGAGCAGTACTTC. It is translated as CAWSVDRGYEQYF.

The CDR3 region is CASSLYVLAGGRTDTQYF. DNA of the CDR3: TGTGCCAGCAGCTTGTACGTTTTAGCGGGAGGCCGCACAGATACGCAGTATTTT. The chain links TRBV5-4 to TRBJ2-3; 10 bases are a match to TRBD2. Germline assignment: CDR1 SGHNT and CDR2 YYREEE (reference sequence). This CDR3 contains 18 residues. V was clipped by 1 base and J by 1 base; unmatched bases: 9. Drawing the rest from reference TRBV5-4 and TRBJ2-3, the complete variable domain is ETGVTQSPTHLIKTRGQQVTLRCSSQSGHNTVSWYQQALGQGPQFIFQYYREEENGRGNFPPRFSGLQFPNYSSELNVNALELDDSALYLCASSLYVLAGGRTDTQYFGPGTRLTVL.

This clone was observed a handful of times. V gene TRBV12-5 combines with J gene TRBJ2-5; D perhaps matches TRBD1 (7 bases). The CDR3 runs 13 residues. The germline V gene encodes CDR1 LGHNT and CDR2 FRNRAP. V dropped 5 bases and J dropped 2 bases, with 9 bases sitting between them. The CDR3 DNA reads as TGTGCTAGTGGTCAGGGGGGACAAGAGACCCAGTACTTC. This encodes CASGQGGQETQYF. Complete variable domain (other parts from reference TRBV12-5 and TRBJ2-5): DARVTQTPRHKVTEMGQEVTMRCQPILGHNTVFWYRQTMMQGLELLAYFRNRAPLDDSGMPKDRFSAEMPDATLATLKIQPSEPRDSAVYFCASGQGGQETQYFGPGTRLLVL.